Shown below are 20 T cell receptor beta chains from a single sample sequenced in a study of T cell responses to AZD1222 COVID-19 vaccine. Clones were sequenced by immunoSEQ multiplex PCR, and TCRdb holds only the in-frame ones, with some missing. The sample gives some 96,000 clones, approximately 87% of which show up once; approximately 15% is in the top ten. Here the sequenced sample was peripheral blood, taken on day 0 of AZD1222 vaccination. All receptors derive from an adult in good health.

The chain joins TRBV7-9 to TRBJ2-1; 7 bases map to TRBD2. V shed 6 bases and J 8 bases; nucleotides not matched to a gene: 10. The CDR3 contains 14 residues. CDR1 SEHNR and CDR2 FQNEAQ come from the germline V gene (reference sequence). CDR3: CASSLRGEFDEQFF. The CDR3 region has the DNA TGTGCCAGCAGTCTCCGGGGGGAGTTCGATGAGCAGTTCTTC.

With regard to this clone: This is likely a read error, given that the CDR3 carries no conserved phenylalanine or tryptophan at its end. The V and J genes are TRBV7-6 and TRBJ1-6; a possible D gene is TRBD1 (5 bases). V was trimmed by 2 bases and J by 8 bases, leaving 10 bases between them. This CDR3 contains 14 residues. Germline-derived CDR1 and CDR2 are SGHVS and FNYEAQ. The chain's CDR3 is CASSLSWGDSPLHV. The CDR3 region has the DNA TGTGCCAGCAGCTTAAGTTGGGGGGATTCACCCCTCCACGTT.

This clone was seen a single time. V and J are TRBV28 and TRBJ2-7, with D perhaps assigned TRBD1 or TRBD2 (5 bases each). Germline V gene lookup returns CDR1 MDHEN and CDR2 SYDVKM. The length of the CDR3 is 14 residues. Trimming stripped 4 bases from V and 4 bases from J, with 14 bases between. In DNA form, the CDR3 reads TGTGCCAGCAGTTCAGAGGGGCTGGTGTACGAGCAGTACTTC. It translates to CASSSEGLVYEQYF.

CDR3 residues: CATSRDGRREKLFF. CDR3 DNA sequence: TGTGCCACCAGCAGAGATGGGAGACGGGAAAAACTGTTTTTT. The V call is TRBV15, the J call TRBJ1-4; D uncertain. CDR3 length: 14 residues. V was shortened by 0 bases and J by 8 bases, with 10 bases between the two germline ends. Germline V gene data show CDR1 as LNHNV and CDR2 as YYDKDF (reference sequence).

V usage is TRBV5-1 and J usage is TRBJ1-1, with TRBD1 matching 10 bases. The CDR3 loop spans 15 amino acids. The germline V gene has CDR1 SGHRS and CDR2 YFSETQ. V lost 3 bases and J lost 3; bases outside the gene matches: 5. The CDR3 here is CASSSGQGTHTEAFF. CDR3 nucleotide sequence: TGCGCCAGCAGCTCGGGACAGGGGACGCACACTGAAGCTTTCTTT.

J is TRBJ1-6 and V is TRBV5-5, with a weak D call TRBD1 (5 bases). CDR1 is SGHKS and CDR2 is YYEKEE in the germline V gene (reference sequence). The CDR3 is 14 residues long. The germline V and J ends were trimmed by 1 base and 10 bases, with 12 bases remaining between them. CDR3: CASSLLGQESPLHF. The CDR3 nucleotides read TGTGCCAGCAGCTTGTTGGGGCAGGAATCACCCCTCCACTTT.

The chain carries TRBV5-1 and TRBJ1-3; TRBD1 is a possible D gene (6 bases). Germline V lookup: CDR1 SGHRS, CDR2 YFSETQ. There are 16 residues in the CDR3. V lost 4 bases and J lost 4, with 18 bases in between. The CDR3 is CASSQETGLVGNTIYF. The DNA for the CDR3 is TGCGCCAGCAGCCAAGAGACAGGTCTAGTCGGAAACACCATATATTTT.

Concerning this clone: The junction departs from germline at one end; a sequencing error may be responsible. CDR3 bases: TGTGCCAGCGGGGACAGGCATTTC. Its protein is CASGDRHF. The chain uses TRBV6-6 and TRBJ2-7; 8 nucleotides line up with TRBD1. The CDR3 extends over 8 amino acids. CDR1 MNHNY and CDR2 SVGAGI come from the germline V gene (reference sequence).

This chain uses TRBV7-9 with TRBJ1-1; 10 bases line up with TRBD1. The V gene end was trimmed by 2 bases and the J gene end by 7 bases; junction bases not matched to a gene: 7. The CDR3 loop spans 15 amino acids. CDR1 and CDR2 (germline): SEHNR, FQNEAQ (reference sequence). The chain's CDR3 is CASSLLGTGAGEAFF. CDR3 bases: TGTGCCAGCAGCTTATTAGGGACAGGGGCAGGTGAAGCTTTCTTT. Drawing the rest from reference TRBV7-9 and TRBJ1-1, the complete variable domain is DTGVSQNPRHKITKRGQNVTFRCDPISEHNRLYWYRQTLGQGPEFLTYFQNEAQLEKSRLLSDRFSAERPKGSFSTLEIQRTEQGDSAMYLCASSLLGTGAGEAFFGQGTRLTVV.

The rearrangement links TRBV27 to TRBJ1-1; D is unresolved. CDR3 size: 15 residues. Trimming removed 6 bases from V and 4 bases from J, with 18 bases in between. CDR1 and CDR2 (germline): MNHEY, SMNVEV (reference sequence). CDR3 in amino acids: CASSLWRPGGTEAFF. In DNA form, the CDR3 reads TGTGCCAGCAGCCTTTGGAGGCCAGGAGGCACTGAAGCTTTCTTT.

This clone was detected once. The chain combines TRBV6-5 with TRBJ2-7, with D possibly being TRBD2 (6 bases). The CDR3 is 13 amino acids. The V gene lost 6 bases and the J gene lost 2 bases, with 11 bases spanning the gap. Germline CDR1 MNHEY, CDR2 SVGAGI. In DNA form, the CDR3 reads TGTGCCAGCAGGGGGGACTCTACCTACGAGCAGTACTTC. It encodes CASRGDSTYEQYF.

This chain joins TRBV5-1 and TRBJ2-5; 9 nucleotides line up with TRBD2. Trimming removed 2 bases from V and 2 bases from J; junction bases left unmatched: 1. This CDR3 region has 14 residues. Germline-derived CDR1 and CDR2 are SGHRS and YFSETQ. CDR3 amino acids: CASSLAGGQETQYF. CDR3 DNA sequence: TGCGCCAGCAGCTTAGCGGGGGGACAAGAGACCCAGTACTTC.

The chain links TRBV25-1 to TRBJ1-2, with a possible D match to TRBD1 (5 bases). The V end lost 8 bases, the J end lost 6 bases, and 19 bases lay between the germline ends. CDR1 is MGHDK, CDR2 SYGVNS, per germline. The CDR3 has 14 residues. CDR3 protein: CASAASGRGDGYTF. DNA of the CDR3: TGTGCCAGCGCTGCGTCAGGGCGGGGGGATGGCTACACCTTC.

This chain connects TRBV5-1 to TRBJ2-1; a possible D gene is TRBD2 (6 bases). The CDR3 totals 17 residues. Germline V lookup: CDR1 SGHRS, CDR2 YFSETQ. The V and J ends lost 0 bases and 0 bases respectively, with 13 bases between them. The DNA of the CDR3 is TGCGCCAGCAGCTTGGTGGCTAGCGAAAACTCCTACAATGAGCAGTTCTTC. Its protein is CASSLVASENSYNEQFF.

The V gene is TRBV28, the J gene TRBJ2-2, with D unresolved. Trimming left V 4 bases short and J 5 bases short, with 11 bases between. The germline CDR1 and CDR2 sequences are MDHEN and SYDVKM. The CDR3 runs to 14 residues. The CDR3 here is CASSSYGSTGELFF. For the CDR3, the DNA is TGTGCCAGCAGTTCGTACGGTTCAACCGGGGAGCTGTTTTTT.

This clone came up a few times. The chain joins TRBV12-5 to TRBJ2-7; D call uncertain. Germline-derived CDR1 and CDR2 are LGHNT and FRNRAP. This CDR3 is built from 15 residues. The V and J ends lost 1 base and 5 bases respectively, with 15 bases between them. CDR3 sequence: CASGLGTGPRHEQYF. DNA of the CDR3: TGTGCTAGTGGTTTGGGTACCGGGCCCCGCCACGAGCAGTACTTC.

This chain connects TRBV19 to TRBJ2-1; TRBD2 might be the D (5 bases). The germline V gene encodes CDR1 LNHDA and CDR2 SQIVND (reference sequence). The CDR3 spans 19 residues. V lost 0 bases to trimming and J lost 0 bases, with 18 bases between them. CDR3 loop: CASSIDRGTQLSSYNEQFF. CDR3 DNA sequence: TGTGCCAGTAGTATAGATCGGGGAACCCAGTTGAGCTCCTACAATGAGCAGTTCTTC.

Only a few counts were recorded for this clone. The rearrangement links TRBV5-1 to TRBJ2-2; 7 bases map to TRBD1. With 1 base clipped from V and 5 bases from J, the junction kept 2 bases outside the gene matches. The CDR3 is 14 residues long. Germline CDR1 SGHRS, CDR2 YFSETQ. The CDR3 nucleotides read TGCGCCAGCAGCTTGCAGGGGGAGACCGGGGAGCTGTTTTTT. This gives the protein CASSLQGETGELFF.

The rearrangement links TRBV5-6 to TRBJ1-6, with 9 bases fitting TRBD1. The CDR3 has 13 residues. The germline gives CDR1 SGHDT, CDR2 YYEEEE. The J segment lost 9 bases and the V segment lost 4 bases, leaving 2 bases of the junction unmatched. The chain's CDR3 is CASSTQGASPLHF. The CDR3 nucleotides read TGTGCCAGCAGCACACAGGGGGCTTCACCCCTCCACTTT.

V and J are TRBV6-2 or TRBV6-3 and TRBJ1-2, with 9 bases matching TRBD1. The germline CDR1 and CDR2 sequences are MNHEY and SVGEGT. Trimming at V came to 6 bases and at J to 4 bases, leaving 15 bases not matched to a gene. The CDR3 contains 17 residues. Here the CDR3 reads CASSSSSGQGTPYGYTF. The DNA of the CDR3 is TGTGCCAGCAGCTCATCCTCAGGACAGGGGACGCCCTATGGCTACACCTTC.